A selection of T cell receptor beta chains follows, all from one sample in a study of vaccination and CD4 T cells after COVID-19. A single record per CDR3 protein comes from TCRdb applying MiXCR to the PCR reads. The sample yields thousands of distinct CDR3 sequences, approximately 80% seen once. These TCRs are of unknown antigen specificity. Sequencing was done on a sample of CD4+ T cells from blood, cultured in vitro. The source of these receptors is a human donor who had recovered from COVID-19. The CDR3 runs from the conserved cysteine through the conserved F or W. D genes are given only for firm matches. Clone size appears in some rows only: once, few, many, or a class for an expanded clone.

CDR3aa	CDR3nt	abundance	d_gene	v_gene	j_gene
CASRSSGGALHF	TGTGCCAGTAGGTCGTCCGGAGGGGCCCTCCACTTT	-	-	TRBV19	TRBJ1-6
CSARQGAYGYTF	TGCAGTGCGAGACAGGGGGCCTATGGCTACACCTTC	-	TRBD1	TRBV20-1	TRBJ1-2
CASSPGTAFYGYTF	TGTGCCAGCAGTCCAGGGACGGCATTCTATGGCTACACCTTC	-	-	TRBV7-2	TRBJ1-2
CASSILRDSTEAFF	TGTGCCAGTAGTATATTAAGGGACAGCACTGAAGCTTTCTTT	-	TRBD1	TRBV19	TRBJ1-1
CASTKAGTGASPLHF	TGTGCCAGCACCAAAGCCGGGACAGGGGCTTCACCCCTCCACTTT	-	TRBD1	TRBV2	TRBJ1-6
CASSSSPGGNSPLHF	TGTGCCAGCAGCTCTTCCCCAGGGGGCAATTCACCCCTCCACTTT	-	TRBD1	TRBV7-3	TRBJ1-6
CASSPPGPYEGYTF	TGTGCCAGCAGTCCGCCCGGGCCCTACGAGGGCTACACCTTC	-	-	TRBV27	TRBJ1-2
CASSPRTGRNGYTF	TGTGCCAGCAGTCCCAGGACAGGGCGGAATGGCTACACCTTC	-	TRBD1	TRBV12-3/TRBV12-4	TRBJ1-2
CASSVRLAGDHYEQYF	TGTGCCAGCAGCGTACGGCTAGCGGGGGATCACTACGAGCAGTACTTC	once	TRBD2	TRBV27	TRBJ2-7
CASSNSQLPWGRSNQETQYF	TGTGCCAGCAGCAACTCCCAACTACCTTGGGGCAGATCGAACCAAGAGACCCAGTACTTC	large	-	TRBV21-1	TRBJ2-5
CASSIRRDSDGYTF	TGTGCCAGTAGTATTCGCAGGGATAGCGATGGCTACACCTTC	-	-	TRBV19	TRBJ1-2
CASSSQDANQPQHF	TGTGCCAGCAGCTCCCAGGACGCCAACCAGCCCCAGCATTTT	-	-	TRBV7-6	TRBJ1-5
CAWSTTGASPLHF	TGTGCCTGGAGTACGACAGGGGCTTCACCCCTCCACTTT	-	TRBD1	TRBV30	TRBJ1-6
CASSSTGVQPQHF	TGTGCCAGTAGTTCGACAGGGGTCCAGCCCCAGCATTTT	-	TRBD1	TRBV19	TRBJ1-5
CSATGQITDTQYF	TGCAGTGCCACGGGACAAATCACAGATACGCAGTATTTT	-	-	TRBV20-1	TRBJ2-3
CASRRGAYNEQFF	TGTGCCAGCAGACGGGGGGCCTACAATGAGCAGTTCTTC	-	TRBD2	TRBV6-1	TRBJ2-1
CSARGGTVTEAFF	TGCAGTGCTAGAGGGGGAACAGTCACTGAAGCTTTCTTT	-	-	TRBV20-1	TRBJ1-1
CASSYNRVRGYTF	TGTGCCAGCAGTTACAACAGGGTGCGTGGCTACACCTTC	-	-	TRBV6-5	TRBJ1-2
CSARISGGQTYEQYF	TGCAGTGCTAGAATTAGCGGGGGACAAACCTACGAGCAGTACTTC	few	TRBD2	TRBV20-1	TRBJ2-7
CASSLLSGGGYTF	TGCGCCAGCAGCTTGTTATCAGGGGGTGGCTACACCTTC	-	TRBD1	TRBV5-1	TRBJ1-2
CSARSQRGGTGELFF	TGCAGTGCTAGAAGCCAGCGGGGGGGCACCGGGGAGCTGTTTTTT	-	TRBD2	TRBV20-1	TRBJ2-2
CAWGRGLNTEAFF	TGTGCCTGGGGAAGGGGGCTGAACACTGAAGCTTTCTTT	-	TRBD1	TRBV30	TRBJ1-1
CASSISWAGVNYGYTF	TGTGCCAGTAGTATCTCATGGGCGGGAGTTAACTATGGCTACACCTTC	once	-	TRBV19	TRBJ1-2
CASSVGQTNTGELFF	TGTGCCAGCAGCGTGGGACAGACGAACACCGGGGAGCTGTTTTTT	-	TRBD1	TRBV7-3	TRBJ2-2
CASSHPGGQGRF	TGTGCCAGCAGCCACCCAGGGGGGCAAGGGAGGTTC	-	-	TRBV7-2	TRBJ2-7
CALTGSGNTIYF	TGTGCCTTAACAGGCTCTGGAAACACCATATATTTT	few	-	TRBV30	TRBJ1-3